Below are 14 T cell receptor beta chains sequenced from a single sample in a study of shared clonotypes between healthy human individuals. The table came from immunoSEQ multiplex PCR; TCRdb's copy has only in-frame clones and leaves some out. In the table there are more than 150,000 clones, just under 95% of which are singletons. Sequencing was performed on naive CD4+ T cells sorted from blood. This sample's subset: CD45RA+ positively selected. These receptors all come from a woman aged 25-40 years in good health.

The chain links TRBV11-3 to TRBJ2-7; D gene uncertain. The CDR3 consists of 14 residues. Per the germline V gene, CDR1 is SGHNT and CDR2 is YENEEA. V lost 2 bases to trimming and J lost 5 bases, with 13 bases between them. In nucleotides, the CDR3 is TGTGCCAGCAGCTTATACGGCCGAAATCACGAGCAGTACTTC. Residues: CASSLYGRNHEQYF.

This chain links TRBV2 with TRBJ2-7; the D is unclear. V lost 1 base, J lost 6 bases, and 7 bases lay in between. The germline gives CDR1 SNHLY, CDR2 FYNNEI. The CDR3 is made up of 12 amino acids. The CDR3 is CASSEGAGEQYF. Here the CDR3 DNA reads TGTGCCAGCAGTGAAGGGGCAGGCGAGCAGTACTTC.

The chain uses TRBV5-6 and TRBJ1-2, with D possibly TRBD1 on 6 matching bases. The V gene lost 4 bases and the J gene lost 4 bases, with 14 bases spanning the gap. The CDR3 sequence is 14 residues long. Germline lookup yields CDR1 SGHDT and CDR2 YYEEEE. In DNA form, the CDR3 reads TGTGCCAGCAGCCCTCCGACAGGTGCCTATGGCTACACCTTC. Protein product: CASSPPTGAYGYTF.

This clone was observed a few times. The V and J genes are TRBV29-1 and TRBJ1-5; D is undetermined. CDR1 is SQVTM, CDR2 ANQGSEA, per germline. This CDR3 spans 13 amino acids. The V end was cut by 6 bases, the J end by 3 bases, with 12 bases between. The DNA of the CDR3 is TGCAGCGTACCCGGACGGGACAATCAGCCCCAGCATTTT. Translating it yields CSVPGRDNQPQHF.

V gene TRBV7-2 combines with J gene TRBJ2-3; 11 nucleotides match TRBD2. The V and J ends lost 4 bases and 5 bases, in that order; junction bases with no gene match: 5. The CDR3 consists of 15 residues. Germline CDR1 reads SGHTA; CDR2 reads FQGNSA. CDR3: CASSSLAGVVDTQYF. Written as DNA, the CDR3 is TGTGCCAGCAGCTCACTAGCGGGAGTGGTAGATACGCAGTATTTT. The variable domain in full, completed from reference TRBV7-2 and TRBJ2-3, reads GAGVSQSPSNKVTEKGKDVELRCDPISGHTALYWYRQSLGQGLEFLIYFQGNSAPDKSGLPSDRFSAERTGGSVSTLTIQRTQQEDSAVYLCASSSLAGVVDTQYFGPGTRLTVL.

The V call is TRBV11-2, the J call TRBJ1-1; D call uncertain. V was clipped by 1 base and J by 0 bases, with 9 bases between them. The germline V gene encodes CDR1 SGHAT and CDR2 FQNNGV. The CDR3 runs to 15 residues. The CDR3 here is CASSLGWAVNTEAFF. In DNA form, the CDR3 reads TGTGCCAGCAGCTTAGGGTGGGCAGTGAACACTGAAGCTTTCTTT.

The chain combines TRBV7-3 with TRBJ2-3; 11 bases line up with TRBD2. The ends lost 4 bases at V and 0 bases at J; junction bases unmatched: 6. CDR1 is SGHTA, CDR2 FQGTGA, per germline. The CDR3 has 17 amino acids. DNA of the CDR3: TGTGCCAGCAGCTCTCGACTAGCGGGAACTAGCACAGATACGCAGTATTTT. Encoded protein: CASSSRLAGTSTDTQYF.

This chain connects TRBV4-1 to TRBJ2-6; 7 bases align to TRBD1. After removal of 4 bases from V and 0 bases from J, the junction contained 3 bases not matched to a gene. Germline CDR1 is MGHRA and CDR2 is YSYEKL. The length of the CDR3 is 16 residues. In nucleotides, the CDR3 is TGCGCCAGCAGCCTCCACAGGGGCTCTGGGGCCAACGTCCTGACTTTC. Protein: CASSLHRGSGANVLTF.

This clone was detected only once. The chain employs TRBV2 and TRBJ1-2; D call uncertain. The CDR3 loop spans 13 amino acids. The germline V gene encodes CDR1 SNHLY and CDR2 FYNNEI. V lost 1 base and J lost 7, with 10 bases in between. CDR3 amino acids: CASSEGRSGGYTF. The CDR3 DNA sequence: TGTGCCAGCAGTGAAGGCAGGTCGGGTGGCTACACCTTC.

This chain uses TRBV18 with TRBJ2-1; TRBD2 matches at 15 bases. V shed 4 bases, J shed 8 bases, and the junction held 6 bases outside the gene matches. The germline V gene has CDR1 KGHSH and CDR2 LQKENI. There are 16 residues in the CDR3. The CDR3 protein is CASSLPGLAGGDEQFF. The DNA for the CDR3 is TGTGCCAGCTCACTCCCGGGACTAGCGGGAGGCGATGAGCAGTTCTTC.

The chain links TRBV28 to TRBJ2-7, with TRBD2 as a possible D gene (6 bases). In germline, CDR1 is MDHEN, CDR2 SYDVKM. The CDR3 sequence is 15 residues long. V was pared by 4 bases and J by 4 bases, with 17 bases between. CDR3 sequence reads: CASSSPPGTLYEQYF. CDR3 nucleotide sequence: TGTGCCAGCAGTTCCCCCCCCGGGACTTTGTACGAGCAGTACTTC. The full variable domain, completed using reference TRBV28 and TRBJ2-7, is DVKVTQSSRYLVKRTGEKVFLECVQDMDHENMFWYRQDPGLGLRLIYFSYDVKMKEKGDIPEGYSVSREKKERFSLILESASTNQTSMYLCASSSPPGTLYEQYFGPGTRLTVT.

The chain has TRBV28 and TRBJ2-5, with a tentative D call TRBD2 (5 bases). Judging by the DNA end, TRBJ2-7 fits better; the J call may be wrong. The CDR3 totals 14 residues. CDR1 and CDR2 (germline): MDHEN, SYDVKM. The CDR3 loop reads CASSLSAPEGEQYF. In nucleotides, the CDR3 is TGTGCCAGCAGTTTAAGTGCGCCCGAGGGCGAGCAGTACTTC.

The chain joins TRBV10-3 to TRBJ2-1; the D gene is possibly TRBD1 (6 bases). The CDR3 runs 12 residues. V was cut by 3 bases and J by 8 bases, with 8 bases left in between. From germline, CDR1 is ENHRY and CDR2 SYGVKD. CDR3: CAISDRGDEQFF. The CDR3 coding sequence is TGTGCCATCAGTGACAGGGGAGATGAGCAGTTCTTC.

This chain joins TRBV5-4 and TRBJ2-7; 10 positions match TRBD2. Germline CDR1 is SGHNT and CDR2 is YYREEE (reference sequence). This CDR3 is 16 amino acids long. Trimming at V came to 0 bases and at J to 3 bases, leaving 6 bases not matched to a gene. The DNA for the CDR3 is TGTGCCAGCAGCTTGGGACTAGCGGGTGATCTCTACGAGCAGTACTTC. It translates to CASSLGLAGDLYEQYF. Full variable domain (remainder filled in from reference TRBV5-4 and TRBJ2-7): ETGVTQSPTHLIKTRGQQVTLRCSSQSGHNTVSWYQQALGQGPQFIFQYYREEENGRGNFPPRFSGLQFPNYSSELNVNALELDDSALYLCASSLGLAGDLYEQYFGPGTRLTVT.